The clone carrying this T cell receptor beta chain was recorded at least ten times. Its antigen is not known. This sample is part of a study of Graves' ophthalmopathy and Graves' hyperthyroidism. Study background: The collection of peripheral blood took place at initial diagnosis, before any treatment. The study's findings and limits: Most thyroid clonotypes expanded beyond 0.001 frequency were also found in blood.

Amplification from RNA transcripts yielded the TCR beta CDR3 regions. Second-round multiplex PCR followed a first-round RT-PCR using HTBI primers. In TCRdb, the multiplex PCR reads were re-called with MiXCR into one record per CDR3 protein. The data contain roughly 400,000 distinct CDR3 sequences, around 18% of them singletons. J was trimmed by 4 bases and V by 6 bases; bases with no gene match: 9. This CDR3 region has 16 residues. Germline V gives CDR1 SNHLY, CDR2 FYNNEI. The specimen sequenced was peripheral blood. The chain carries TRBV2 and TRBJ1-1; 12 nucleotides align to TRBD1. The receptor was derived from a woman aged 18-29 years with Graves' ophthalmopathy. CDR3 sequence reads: CASSWDRGLRGTEAFF. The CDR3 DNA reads TGTGCCAGCAGCTGGGACAGGGGGCTTCGGGGCACTGAAGCTTTCTTT.